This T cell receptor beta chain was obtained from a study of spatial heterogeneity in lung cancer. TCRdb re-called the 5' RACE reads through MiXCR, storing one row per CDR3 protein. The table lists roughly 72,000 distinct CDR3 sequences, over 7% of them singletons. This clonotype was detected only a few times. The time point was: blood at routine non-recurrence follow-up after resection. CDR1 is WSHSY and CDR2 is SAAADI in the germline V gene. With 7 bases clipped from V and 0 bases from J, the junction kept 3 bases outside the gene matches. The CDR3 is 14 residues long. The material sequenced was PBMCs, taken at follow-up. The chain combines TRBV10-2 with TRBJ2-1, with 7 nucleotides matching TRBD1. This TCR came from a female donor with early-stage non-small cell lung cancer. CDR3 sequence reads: CASNSGGSYNEQFF. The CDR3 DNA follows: TGCGCCAGCAATTCAGGGGGCTCCTACAATGAGCAGTTCTTC.